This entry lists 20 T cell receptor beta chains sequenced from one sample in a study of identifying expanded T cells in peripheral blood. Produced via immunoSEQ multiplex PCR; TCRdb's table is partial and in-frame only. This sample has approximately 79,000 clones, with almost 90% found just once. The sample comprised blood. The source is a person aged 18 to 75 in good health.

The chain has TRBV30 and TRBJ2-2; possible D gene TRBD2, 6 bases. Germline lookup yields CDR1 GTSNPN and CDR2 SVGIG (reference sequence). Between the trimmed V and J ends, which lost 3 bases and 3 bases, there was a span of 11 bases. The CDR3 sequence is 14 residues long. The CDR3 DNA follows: TGTGCCTGGAGACCGGGGGTGGACACCGGGGAGCTGTTTTTT. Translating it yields CAWRPGVDTGELFF.

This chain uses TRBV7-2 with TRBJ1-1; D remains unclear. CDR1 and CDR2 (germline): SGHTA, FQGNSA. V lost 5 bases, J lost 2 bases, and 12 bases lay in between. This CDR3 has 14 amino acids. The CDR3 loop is CASSRYTSNTEAFF. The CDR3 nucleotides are TGTGCCAGCAGCCGCTATACGTCTAACACTGAAGCTTTCTTT.

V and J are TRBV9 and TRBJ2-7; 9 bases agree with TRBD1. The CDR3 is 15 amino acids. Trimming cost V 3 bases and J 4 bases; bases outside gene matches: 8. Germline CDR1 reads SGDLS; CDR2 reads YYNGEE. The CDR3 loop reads CASSARDRVVYEQYF. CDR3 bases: TGTGCCAGCAGCGCCCGGGACAGGGTAGTATACGAGCAGTACTTC.

The CDR3 sequence: CASSRGGPGNTIYF. As DNA, the CDR3 is TGTGCCAGCAGCCGAGGGGGCCCTGGAAACACCATATATTTT. This chain connects TRBV14 to TRBJ1-3; 7 bases agree with TRBD1. Germline V lookup: CDR1 SGHDN, CDR2 FVKESK. The CDR3 length is 14 residues. V shed 4 bases, J shed 2 bases, and the junction held 2 bases outside the gene matches. The variable domain in full, completed from reference TRBV14 and TRBJ1-3, reads EAGVTQFPSHSVIEKGQTVTLRCDPISGHDNLYWYRRVMGKEIKFLLHFVKESKQDESGMPNNRFLAERTGGTYSTLKVQPAELEDSGVYFCASSRGGPGNTIYFGEGSWLTVV.

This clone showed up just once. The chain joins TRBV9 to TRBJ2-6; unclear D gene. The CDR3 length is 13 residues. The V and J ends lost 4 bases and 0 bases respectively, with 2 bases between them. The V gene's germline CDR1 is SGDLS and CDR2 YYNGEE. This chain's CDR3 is CASSPSGANVLTF. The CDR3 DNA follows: TGTGCCAGCAGCCCCTCTGGGGCCAACGTCCTGACTTTC.

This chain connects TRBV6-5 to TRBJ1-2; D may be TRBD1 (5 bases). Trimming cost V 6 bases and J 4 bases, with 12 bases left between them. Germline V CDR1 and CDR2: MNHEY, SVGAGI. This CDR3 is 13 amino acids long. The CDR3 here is CASSPGAAYGYTF. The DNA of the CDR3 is TGTGCCAGCAGCCCCGGGGCGGCCTATGGCTACACCTTC.

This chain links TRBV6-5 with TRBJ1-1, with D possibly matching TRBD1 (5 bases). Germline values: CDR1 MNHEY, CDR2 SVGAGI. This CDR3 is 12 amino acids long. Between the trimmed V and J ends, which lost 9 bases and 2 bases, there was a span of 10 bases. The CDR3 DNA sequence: TGTGCCAGTGCGACAGAAAACACTGAAGCTTTCTTT. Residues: CASATENTEAFF.

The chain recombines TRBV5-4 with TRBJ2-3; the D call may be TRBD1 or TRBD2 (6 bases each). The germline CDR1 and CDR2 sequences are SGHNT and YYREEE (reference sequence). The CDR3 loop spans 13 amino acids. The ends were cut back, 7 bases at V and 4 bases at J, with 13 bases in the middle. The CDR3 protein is CASLMGGADTQYF. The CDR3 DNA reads TGTGCCAGCCTCATGGGGGGCGCAGATACGCAGTATTTT. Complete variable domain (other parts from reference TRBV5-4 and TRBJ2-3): ETGVTQSPTHLIKTRGQQVTLRCSSQSGHNTVSWYQQALGQGPQFIFQYYREEENGRGNFPPRFSGLQFPNYSSELNVNALELDDSALYLCASLMGGADTQYFGPGTRLTVL.

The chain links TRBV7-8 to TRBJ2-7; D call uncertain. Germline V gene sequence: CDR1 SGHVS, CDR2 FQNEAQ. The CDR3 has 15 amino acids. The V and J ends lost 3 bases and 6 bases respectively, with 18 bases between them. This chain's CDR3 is CASSFRSRAYGEQYF. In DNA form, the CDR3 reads TGTGCCAGCAGCTTTAGATCAAGGGCATACGGCGAGCAGTACTTC. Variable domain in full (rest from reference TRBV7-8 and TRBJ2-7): GAGVSQSPRYKVAKRGQDVALRCDPISGHVSLFWYQQALGQGPEFLTYFQNEAQLDKSGLPSDRFFAERPEGSVSTLKIQRTQQEDSAVYLCASSFRSRAYGEQYFGPGTRLTVT.

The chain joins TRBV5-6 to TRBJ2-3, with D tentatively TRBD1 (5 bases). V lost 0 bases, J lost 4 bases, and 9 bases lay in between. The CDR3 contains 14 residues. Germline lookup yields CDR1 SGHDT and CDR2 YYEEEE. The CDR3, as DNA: TGTGCCAGCAGCTTGGATCAGGGCCCAGATACGCAGTATTTT. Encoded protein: CASSLDQGPDTQYF.

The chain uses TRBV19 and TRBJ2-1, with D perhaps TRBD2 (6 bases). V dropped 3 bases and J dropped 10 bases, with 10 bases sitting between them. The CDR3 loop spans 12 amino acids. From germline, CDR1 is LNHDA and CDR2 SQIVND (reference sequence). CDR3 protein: CASSILAGEQFF. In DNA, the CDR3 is TGTGCCAGTAGTATTTTGGCGGGGGAGCAGTTCTTC.

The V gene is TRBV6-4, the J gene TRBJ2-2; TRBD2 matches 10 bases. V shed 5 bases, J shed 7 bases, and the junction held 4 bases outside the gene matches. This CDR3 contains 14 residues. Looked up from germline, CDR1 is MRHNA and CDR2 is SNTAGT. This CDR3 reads CASSPGTSVGELFF. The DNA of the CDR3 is TGTGCCAGCAGTCCCGGGACTAGCGTCGGGGAGCTGTTTTTT.

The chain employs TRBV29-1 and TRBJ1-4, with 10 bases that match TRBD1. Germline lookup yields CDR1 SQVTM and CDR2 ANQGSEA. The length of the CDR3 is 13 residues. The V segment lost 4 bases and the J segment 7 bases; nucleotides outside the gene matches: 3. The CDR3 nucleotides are TGCAGCGTTGGGGGACAGGGGCGTGAAAAACTGTTTTTT. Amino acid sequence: CSVGGQGREKLFF.

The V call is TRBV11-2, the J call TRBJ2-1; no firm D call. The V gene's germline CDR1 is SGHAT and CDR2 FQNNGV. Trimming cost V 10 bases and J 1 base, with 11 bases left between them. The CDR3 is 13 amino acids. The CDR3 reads CAIPGPSYNEQFF. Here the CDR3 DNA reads TGTGCCATCCCTGGACCTTCCTACAATGAGCAGTTCTTC.

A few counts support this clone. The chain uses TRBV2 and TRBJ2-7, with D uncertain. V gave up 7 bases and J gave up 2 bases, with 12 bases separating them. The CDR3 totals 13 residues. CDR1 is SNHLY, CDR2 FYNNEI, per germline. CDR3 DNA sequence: TGTGCCAGCACCAGGACCCCGACCTACGAGCAGTACTTC. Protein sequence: CASTRTPTYEQYF.

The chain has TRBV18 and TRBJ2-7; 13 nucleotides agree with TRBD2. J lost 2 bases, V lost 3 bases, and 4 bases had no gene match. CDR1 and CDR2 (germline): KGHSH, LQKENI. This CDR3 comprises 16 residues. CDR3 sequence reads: CASSPAGLAGAYEQYF. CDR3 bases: TGTGCCAGCTCACCTGCCGGACTAGCGGGAGCCTACGAGCAGTACTTC.

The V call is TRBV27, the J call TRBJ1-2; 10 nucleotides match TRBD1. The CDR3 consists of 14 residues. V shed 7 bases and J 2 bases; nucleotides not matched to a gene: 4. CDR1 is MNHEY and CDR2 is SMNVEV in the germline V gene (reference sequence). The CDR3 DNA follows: TGTGCCAGCATGACGGGACAGGGGAACTATGGCTACACCTTC. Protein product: CASMTGQGNYGYTF.

For the CDR3, the DNA is TGTGCCAGCAGCTTATTCTACAATGAGCAGTTCTTC. Protein: CASSLFYNEQFF. V usage is TRBV7-2 and J usage is TRBJ2-1; D unclear. Germline CDR1 reads SGHTA; CDR2 reads FQGNSA. The V end was cut by 2 bases, the J end by 3 bases, with 2 bases between. CDR3 length: 12 residues.

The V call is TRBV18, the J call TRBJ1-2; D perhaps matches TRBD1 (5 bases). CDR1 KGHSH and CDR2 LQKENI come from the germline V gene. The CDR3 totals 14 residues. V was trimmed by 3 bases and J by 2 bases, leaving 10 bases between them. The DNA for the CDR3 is TGTGCCAGCTCACCGCAGGCAGGGAACTATGGCTACACCTTC. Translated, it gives CASSPQAGNYGYTF.

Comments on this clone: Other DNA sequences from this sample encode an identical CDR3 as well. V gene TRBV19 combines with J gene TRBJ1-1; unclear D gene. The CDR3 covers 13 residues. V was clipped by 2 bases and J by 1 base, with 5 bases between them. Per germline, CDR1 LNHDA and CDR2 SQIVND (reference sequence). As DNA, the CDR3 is TGTGCCAGTAGTATACAAGGGAACACTGAAGCTTTCTTT. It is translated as CASSIQGNTEAFF.